This T cell receptor beta chain was identified in a study of B cell selection in AIRE deficiency. Study findings and constraints: In TCRBV usage, CDR3 length and diversity, patient Tconv and Treg cells matched healthy donors.

Notes on this clone: No antigen is known for it.

The regulatory T cell sort gate was CD4+CD25hiCD127low/negative. The CDR3 consists of 12 residues. From germline, CDR1 is SNHLY and CDR2 FYNNEI. V lost 8 bases, J lost 6 bases, and 4 bases stayed unmatched. The protocol was immunoSEQ multiplex PCR, while the TCRdb copy is restricted to in-frame clones and leaves out a portion. The profile shows about 18,000 clones, more than 85% of them singletons. This chain uses TRBV2 with TRBJ2-7; 10 bases match TRBD1. The sequenced sample was CD4+CD25+ Tregs sorted from PBMCs. The sequence derives from a human donor in good health. CDR3 protein: CASRDRGAEQYF. The CDR3 DNA follows: TGTGCCAGCCGGGACAGGGGAGCCGAGCAGTACTTC.